This note documents a single T cell receptor beta chain sequence. This entry belongs to a study of tumor-infiltrating lymphocytes in primary liver carcinoma. Study in general: The patient group consisted of men and women aged 30 to 69 years.

TCR beta cDNA was made from around 520 ng total RNA with a constant-region primer. The TCR beta library was amplified through three nested multiplex PCR rounds in a modified ARM-PCR procedure. TCRdb used MiXCR to reprocess the multiplex PCR reads, holding one entry per CDR3 protein. Of roughly 25,000 distinct CDR3 sequences detected, over 60% appear once; the ten largest clones hold 45% to 50%. Both RNA and DNA were isolated together from around 20-30 mg of bulk tissue that had not been sorted. The sequence came from a man aged 40-49 years with primary liver carcinoma and hepatitis B virus infection. The sample was liver tumor tissue from sampling region 3. Stated subset: tumor region T3, left-lateral pole.

In nucleotides, the CDR3 is TGCGGCGGATTCACCCAGGGGATAGAGACCCAGTACTTC. Its translation: CGGFTQGIETQYF. The V call is TRBV29-1, the J call TRBJ2-5; maybe TRBD1 (6 bases). The CDR3 is 13 residues long. Germline-derived CDR1 and CDR2 are SQVTM and ANQGSEA.